The entry below describes one TCR beta chain. The sample originates from a study of cytomegalovirus exposure and HLA in healthy donors. The study ran its PCR with 60 Vbeta and 13 Jbeta primers. Sequencing was performed with immunoSEQ multiplex PCR; in TCRdb, only in-frame clones are kept and a portion is missing. The sample includes tens of thousands of clones, roughly 80% of them seen just once. Germline V CDR1 and CDR2: SNHLY, FYNNEI. V shed 0 bases and J shed 10 bases, with 19 bases lying between them. The CDR3 runs 16 residues. This sequence joins TRBV2 and TRBJ2-1; D is possibly TRBD2 (7 bases). The sample was PBMCs. The TCR originated in a woman aged 25-40 years in good health and CMV-seronegative. The chain's CDR3 is CASSEALRGGVGEQFF. The CDR3 DNA reads as TGTGCCAGCAGTGAAGCGCTTAGGGGGGGCGTGGGAGAGCAGTTCTTC.